A single sample is the source of the 16 T cell receptor beta chains below, sequenced in a study of blood T cell repertoires in COVID-19. Profiling relied on immunoSEQ multiplex PCR, and the TCRdb table lists in-frame clones only, not all of them. The sample contains about half a million clones, approximately 85% of which appear only once. The specimen was peripheral blood. The origin of the receptors is a human donor in a cohort sampled during active COVID-19.

The gene calls are TRBV5-1 and TRBJ2-3, with a weak D call TRBD2 (6 bases). From germline, CDR1 is SGHRS and CDR2 YFSETQ. This CDR3 has 16 residues. Trimming removed 4 bases from V and 0 bases from J, with 15 bases in between. The CDR3 is CASSRGWRSSTDTQYF. The CDR3 nucleotides read TGCGCCAGCAGCCGGGGGTGGCGTTCTAGCACAGATACGCAGTATTTT.

V is TRBV7-9 and J is TRBJ1-2, with TRBD1 identical over 9 bases. The CDR3 is 14 residues long. CDR1 SEHNR and CDR2 FQNEAQ come from the germline V gene (reference sequence). With V trimmed by 2 bases and J by 3 bases, 1 base remained unmatched. DNA of the CDR3: TGTGCCAGCAGCTTAACAGGGGGCTACTATGGCTACACCTTC. Encoded protein: CASSLTGGYYGYTF.

This clone was observed once. The chain uses TRBV21-1 and TRBJ2-3; the table's D call of TRBD1 was not tested on the DNA. TRBV21-1 is given as a pseudogene. The CDR3 loop spans 15 amino acids. The CDR3 is CASSKPLRVLDTQYF. CDR3 DNA: TGTGCCAGCAGCAAACCGCTCAGGGTCCTAGATACGCAGTATTTT.

The J gene is TRBJ2-3, the V gene TRBV2, with 14 bases identical to TRBD2. With V trimmed by 6 bases and J by 4 bases, 6 bases remained unmatched. The V gene's germline CDR1 is SNHLY and CDR2 FYNNEI. The length of the CDR3 is 16 residues. The CDR3 DNA reads TGTGCCAGCAGGACTAGCGGGAGGGCCGTGGCAGATACGCAGTATTTT. Its protein product is CASRTSGRAVADTQYF.

There are a few counts of this clone. V and J are TRBV18 and TRBJ1-1, with TRBD1 identical over 8 bases. This CDR3 spans 15 amino acids. Losses at the gene ends were 6 bases for V and 1 base for J; bases not matched to a gene: 7. Germline V gene lookup returns CDR1 KGHSH and CDR2 LQKENI. For the CDR3, the DNA is TGTGCCAGCTCGCCGCAGGGGGCCGAGAACACTGAAGCTTTCTTT. This translates into CASSPQGAENTEAFF.

DNA for the CDR3: TGCGCCAGCAGCTTGACCGGGGGGACAGGGGTAGGGAACACTGAAGCTTTCTTT. Protein: CASSLTGGTGVGNTEAFF. This chain joins TRBV5-1 and TRBJ1-1; 10 bases agree with TRBD1. Germline V lookup: CDR1 SGHRS, CDR2 YFSETQ. V lost 1 base, J lost 1 base, and 10 bases stayed unmatched. The CDR3 contains 18 residues.

This clone has only a few counts. The rearrangement links TRBV30 to TRBJ1-2, with D hard to call. The V end was cut by 0 bases, the J end by 1 base, with 6 bases between. This CDR3 is built from 13 residues. Per the germline V gene, CDR1 is GTSNPN and CDR2 is SVGIG (reference sequence). In nucleotides, the CDR3 is TGTGCCTGGAGTGTCGCCTATAACTATGGCTACACCTTC. Translation gives CAWSVAYNYGYTF.

The chain couples TRBV11-2 to TRBJ1-1, with D hard to call. V dropped 6 bases and J dropped 0 bases, with 8 bases sitting between them. The CDR3 contains 13 residues. The germline V gene has CDR1 SGHAT and CDR2 FQNNGV. CDR3: CASRPQVNTEAFF. The CDR3 DNA reads TGTGCCAGCAGGCCCCAGGTGAACACTGAAGCTTTCTTT.

CDR3 nucleotide sequence: TGTGCCAGCAGTGAATTCGGCAAGCGGGGCACAGATACGCAGTATTTT. Translating gives CASSEFGKRGTDTQYF. The gene calls are TRBV25-1 and TRBJ2-3; D possibly corresponds to TRBD2 (6 bases). Germline assignment: CDR1 MGHDK and CDR2 SYGVNS. This CDR3 is built from 16 residues. V was clipped by 1 base and J by 1 base, with 12 bases between them.

V gene TRBV28 combines with J gene TRBJ1-2; possibly TRBD1 for D (6 bases). Germline V gene sequence: CDR1 MDHEN, CDR2 SYDVKM. There are 15 residues in the CDR3. Trimming cost V 5 bases and J 1 base, with 14 bases left between them. CDR3 protein: CASSDPGHVNYGYTF. The DNA for the CDR3 is TGTGCCAGCAGTGATCCGGGACACGTTAACTATGGCTACACCTTC.

This chain uses TRBV6-5 with TRBJ1-5; the match to TRBD1 covers 10 bases. CDR3 length: 14 residues. With 8 bases clipped from V and 6 bases from J, the junction kept 7 bases outside the gene matches. Germline V CDR1 and CDR2: MNHEY, SVGAGI. Written as DNA, the CDR3 is TGTGCCAGCTCTGACAGGGGGCAGGCTCAGCCCCAGCATTTT. It translates to CASSDRGQAQPQHF.

The chain carries TRBV5-1 and TRBJ1-1, with D uncertain. Germline CDR1 and CDR2: SGHRS and YFSETQ. The CDR3 contains 14 residues. Trimming stripped 4 bases from V and 2 bases from J, with 12 bases between. Written as DNA, the CDR3 is TGCGCCAGCAGCCCTAGTACCTCCAACACTGAAGCTTTCTTT. This encodes CASSPSTSNTEAFF. Based on the CDR3 plus reference TRBV5-1 and TRBJ1-1, the full variable domain is KAGVTQTPRYLIKTRGQQVTLSCSPISGHRSVSWYQQTPGQGLQFLFEYFSETQRNKGNFPGRFSGRQFSNSRSEMNVSTLELGDSALYLCASSPSTSNTEAFFGQGTRLTVV.

V and J are TRBV19 and TRBJ1-5; maybe TRBD1 (5 bases). The CDR3 length is 12 residues. The germline V and J ends were trimmed by 11 bases and 6 bases, with 14 bases remaining between them. Germline CDR1 is LNHDA and CDR2 is SQIVND (reference sequence). In nucleotides, the CDR3 is TGTGCCTCCTCCTGGGGGGGTCAGCCCCAGCATTTT. Amino acids: CASSWGGQPQHF.

This clone has ten or more counts. The chain uses TRBV4-2 and TRBJ2-7, with 7 nucleotides matching TRBD2. CDR1 is LGHNA and CDR2 is YNFKEQ in the germline V gene. V shed 0 bases, J shed 3 bases, and the junction held 8 bases outside the gene matches. This CDR3 has 16 amino acids. The CDR3, as DNA: TGTGCCAGCAGCCAAGATGGGGGGGAGGGATACTACGAGCAGTACTTC. Translation gives CASSQDGGEGYYEQYF.

This clone showed up just once. The J gene is TRBJ1-2, the V gene TRBV2, with 8 bases fitting TRBD1. Germline V gene data show CDR1 as SNHLY and CDR2 as FYNNEI. The CDR3 sequence is 14 residues long. V shed 5 bases and J 0 bases; nucleotides not matched to a gene: 2. CDR3: CASSRQGTNYGYTF. CDR3 nucleotide sequence: TGTGCCAGCAGTCGACAGGGGACTAACTATGGCTACACCTTC.

J is TRBJ1-1 and V is TRBV28; D is ambiguous. CDR1 is MDHEN and CDR2 is SYDVKM in the germline V gene. This CDR3 has 15 amino acids. The ends were cut back, 5 bases at V and 4 bases at J, with 17 bases in the middle. CDR3 region: CASSAGRGRVTEAFF. In nucleotides, the CDR3 is TGTGCCAGCAGTGCTGGACGGGGAAGGGTCACTGAAGCTTTCTTT.